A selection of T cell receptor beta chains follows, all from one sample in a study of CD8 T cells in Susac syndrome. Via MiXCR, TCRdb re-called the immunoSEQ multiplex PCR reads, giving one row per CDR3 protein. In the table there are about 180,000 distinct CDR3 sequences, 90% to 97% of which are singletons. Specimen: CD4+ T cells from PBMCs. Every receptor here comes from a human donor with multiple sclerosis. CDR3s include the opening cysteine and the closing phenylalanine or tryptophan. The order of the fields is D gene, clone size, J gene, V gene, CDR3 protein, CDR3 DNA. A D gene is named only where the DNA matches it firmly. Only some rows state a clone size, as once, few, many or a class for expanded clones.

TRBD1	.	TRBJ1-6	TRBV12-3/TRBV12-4	CASRGQSYNSPLHF	TGTGCCAGCAGGGGACAGTCCTATAATTCACCCCTCCACTTT
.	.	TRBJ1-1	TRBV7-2	CASTNRGGEAFF	TGTGCCAGCACCAACCGGGGGGGTGAAGCTTTCTTT
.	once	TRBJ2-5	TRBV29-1	CSVEGSASEETQYF	TGCAGCGTTGAGGGTTCGGCTAGCGAGGAGACCCAGTACTTC
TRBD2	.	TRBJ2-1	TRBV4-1	CASSQDRGVKQFF	TGCGCCAGCAGCCAAGATCGGGGGGTTAAGCAGTTCTTC
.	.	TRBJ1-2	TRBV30	CACGYYGYTF	TGTGCCTGTGGGTACTATGGCTACACCTTC
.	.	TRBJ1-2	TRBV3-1	CASSPSWGGDYGYTF	TGTGCCAGCAGCCCCTCGTGGGGGGGCGACTATGGCTACACCTTC
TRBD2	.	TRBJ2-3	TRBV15	CATSRDAGGTDTQYF	TGTGCCACCAGCAGAGATGCGGGGGGCACAGATACGCAGTATTTT
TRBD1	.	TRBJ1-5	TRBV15	CATSRAQGAGGNQPQHF	TGTGCCACCAGCAGAGCGCAGGGGGCCGGAGGCAATCAGCCCCAGCATTTT
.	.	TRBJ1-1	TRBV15	CATSAVMNTEAFF	TGTGCCACCAGCGCAGTCATGAACACTGAAGCTTTCTTT
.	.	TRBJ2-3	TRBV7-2	CASTPRRSSTDTQYF	TGTGCCAGCACCCCCCGGCGGTCTAGCACAGATACGCAGTATTTT
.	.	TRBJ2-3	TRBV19	CASLRRGHDTQYF	TGTGCCAGCCTACGTCGGGGCCACGATACGCAGTATTTT
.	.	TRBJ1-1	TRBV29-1	CSAEGQGRSEAFF	TGCAGCGCCGAGGGGCAGGGTAGATCTGAAGCTTTCTTT
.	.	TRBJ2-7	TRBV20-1	CSARETARYYEQYF	TGCAGTGCTAGAGAGACAGCCCGATACTACGAGCAGTACTTC